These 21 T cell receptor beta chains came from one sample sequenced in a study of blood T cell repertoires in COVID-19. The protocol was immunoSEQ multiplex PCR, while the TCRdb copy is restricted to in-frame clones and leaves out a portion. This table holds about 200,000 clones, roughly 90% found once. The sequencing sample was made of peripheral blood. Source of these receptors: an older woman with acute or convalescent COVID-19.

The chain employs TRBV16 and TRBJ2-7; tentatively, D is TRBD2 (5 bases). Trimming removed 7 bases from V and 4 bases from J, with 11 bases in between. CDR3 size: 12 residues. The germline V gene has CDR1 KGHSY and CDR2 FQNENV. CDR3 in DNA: TGTGCCAGCAAATACACGGGGTACGAGCAGTACTTC. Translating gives CASKYTGYEQYF.

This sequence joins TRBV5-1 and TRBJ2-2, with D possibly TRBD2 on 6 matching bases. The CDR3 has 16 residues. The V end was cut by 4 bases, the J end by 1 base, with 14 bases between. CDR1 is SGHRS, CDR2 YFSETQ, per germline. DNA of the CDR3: TGCGCCAGCAGCCCCCTATTCGGGGGGAACACCGGGGAGCTGTTTTTT. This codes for CASSPLFGGNTGELFF.

CDR3 protein: CASSASGTGFSGNTIYF. The CDR3 DNA follows: TGTGCCAGCAGCGCCTCCGGGACAGGGTTTTCTGGAAACACCATATATTTT. This chain joins TRBV9 and TRBJ1-3; 9 nucleotides line up with TRBD1. The V gene end was trimmed by 3 bases and the J gene end by 1 base; junction bases not matched to a gene: 8. The germline gives CDR1 SGDLS, CDR2 YYNGEE. The CDR3 length is 17 residues. Looking up the rest from reference TRBV9 and TRBJ1-3 gives the full variable domain: DSGVTQTPKHLITATGQRVTLRCSPRSGDLSVYWYQQSLDQGLQFLIQYYNGEERAKGNILERFSAQQFPDLHSELNLSSLELGDSALYFCASSASGTGFSGNTIYFGEGSWLTVV.

The CDR3 loop reads CASSLGGGAISADTQYF. The CDR3 DNA sequence: TGTGCCAGCAGCTTGGGCGGGGGGGCCATCAGCGCAGATACGCAGTATTTT. The chain uses TRBV5-4 and TRBJ2-3, with 9 bases fitting TRBD2. In germline, CDR1 is SGHNT, CDR2 YYREEE (reference sequence). J gave up 4 bases and V 0 bases, and 9 bases lay outside the gene matches. The CDR3 spans 17 residues.

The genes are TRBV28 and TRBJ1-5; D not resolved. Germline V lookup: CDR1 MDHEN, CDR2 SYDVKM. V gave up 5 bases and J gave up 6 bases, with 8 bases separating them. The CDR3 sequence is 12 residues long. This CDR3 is CASSLLPQPQHF. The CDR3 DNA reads TGTGCCAGCAGTCTACTTCCTCAGCCCCAGCATTTT.

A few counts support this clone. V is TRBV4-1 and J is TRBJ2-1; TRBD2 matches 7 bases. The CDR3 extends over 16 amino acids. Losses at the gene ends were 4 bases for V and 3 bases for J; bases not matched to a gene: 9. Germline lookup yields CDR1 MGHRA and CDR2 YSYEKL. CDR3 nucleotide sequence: TGCGCCAGCAGCCGGAGTGGCGGACTAGACTACAATGAGCAGTTCTTC. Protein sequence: CASSRSGGLDYNEQFF.

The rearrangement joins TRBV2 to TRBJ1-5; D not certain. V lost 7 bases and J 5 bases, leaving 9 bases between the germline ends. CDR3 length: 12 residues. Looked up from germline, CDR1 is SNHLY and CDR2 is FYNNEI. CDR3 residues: CASKEADQPQHF. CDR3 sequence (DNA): TGTGCCAGCAAGGAGGCCGATCAGCCCCAGCATTTT. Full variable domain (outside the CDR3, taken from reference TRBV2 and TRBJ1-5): EPEVTQTPSHQVTQMGQEVILRCVPISNHLYFYWYRQILGQKVEFLVSFYNNEISEKSEIFDDQFSVERPDGSNFTLKIRSTKLEDSAMYFCASKEADQPQHFGDGTRLSIL.

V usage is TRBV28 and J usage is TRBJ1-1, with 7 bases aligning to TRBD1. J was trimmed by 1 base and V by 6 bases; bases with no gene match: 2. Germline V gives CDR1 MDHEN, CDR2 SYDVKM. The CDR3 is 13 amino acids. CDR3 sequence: CASSGTENTEAFF. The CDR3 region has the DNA TGTGCCAGCAGCGGGACAGAGAACACTGAAGCTTTCTTT.

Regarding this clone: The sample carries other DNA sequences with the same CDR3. CDR3 bases: TGTGCCAGCAGTGACAGGGGATATGGCTACACCTTC. It specifies CASSDRGYGYTF. The V and J genes are TRBV2 and TRBJ1-2, with D perhaps matching TRBD1 (6 bases). The V gene lost 3 bases and the J gene lost 5 bases, with 7 bases spanning the gap. There are 12 residues in the CDR3. CDR1 is SNHLY and CDR2 is FYNNEI in the germline V gene. Full variable domain (outside the CDR3, taken from reference TRBV2 and TRBJ1-2): EPEVTQTPSHQVTQMGQEVILRCVPISNHLYFYWYRQILGQKVEFLVSFYNNEISEKSEIFDDQFSVERPDGSNFTLKIRSTKLEDSAMYFCASSDRGYGYTFGSGTRLTVV.

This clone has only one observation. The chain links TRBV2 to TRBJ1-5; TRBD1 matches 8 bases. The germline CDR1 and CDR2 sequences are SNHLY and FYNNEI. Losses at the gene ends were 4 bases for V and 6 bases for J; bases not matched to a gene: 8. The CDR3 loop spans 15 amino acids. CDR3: CASSAGQGQIQPQHF. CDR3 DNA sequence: TGTGCCAGCAGTGCAGGACAGGGACAGATTCAGCCCCAGCATTTT. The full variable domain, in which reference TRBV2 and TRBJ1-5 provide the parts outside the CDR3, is EPEVTQTPSHQVTQMGQEVILRCVPISNHLYFYWYRQILGQKVEFLVSFYNNEISEKSEIFDDQFSVERPDGSNFTLKIRSTKLEDSAMYFCASSAGQGQIQPQHFGDGTRLSIL.

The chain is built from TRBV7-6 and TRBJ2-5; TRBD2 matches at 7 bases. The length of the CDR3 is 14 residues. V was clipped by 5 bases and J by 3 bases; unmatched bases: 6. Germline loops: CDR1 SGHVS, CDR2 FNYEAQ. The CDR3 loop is CASSPREVEETQYF. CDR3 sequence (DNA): TGTGCCAGCAGCCCCCGGGAGGTGGAAGAGACCCAGTACTTC.

The CDR3 sequence is CASSNHRANEQFF. The CDR3 bases are TGTGCCAGTAGTAACCACAGGGCTAATGAGCAGTTCTTC. The genes are TRBV19 and TRBJ2-1, with D perhaps TRBD1 (6 bases). Trimming pared 4 bases from V and 7 bases from J, leaving 11 bases between. CDR1 and CDR2 (germline): LNHDA, SQIVND (reference sequence). The CDR3 is 13 residues long. Full variable domain (remainder filled in from reference TRBV19 and TRBJ2-1): DGGITQSPKYLFRKEGQNVTLSCEQNLNHDAMYWYRQDPGQGLRLIYYSQIVNDFQKGDIAEGYSVSREKKESFPLTVTSAQKNPTAFYLCASSNHRANEQFFGPGTRLTVL.

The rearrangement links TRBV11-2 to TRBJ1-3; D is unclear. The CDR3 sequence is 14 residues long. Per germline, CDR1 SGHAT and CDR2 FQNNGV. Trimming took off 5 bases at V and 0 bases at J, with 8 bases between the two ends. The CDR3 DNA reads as TGTGCCAGCAGCACCAGGCTCTCTGGAAACACCATATATTTT. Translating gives CASSTRLSGNTIYF. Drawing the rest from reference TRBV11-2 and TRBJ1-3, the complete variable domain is EAGVAQSPRYKIIEKRQSVAFWCNPISGHATLYWYQQILGQGPKLLIQFQNNGVVDDSQLPKDRFSAERLKGVDSTLKIQPAKLEDSAVYLCASSTRLSGNTIYFGEGSWLTVV.

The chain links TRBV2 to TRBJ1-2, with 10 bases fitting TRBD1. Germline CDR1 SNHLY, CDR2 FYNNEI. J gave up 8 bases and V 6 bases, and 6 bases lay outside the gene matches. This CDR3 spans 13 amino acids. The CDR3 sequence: CASRDRGSGGYTF. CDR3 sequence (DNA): TGTGCCAGCAGGGACAGGGGGTCGGGAGGCTACACCTTC.

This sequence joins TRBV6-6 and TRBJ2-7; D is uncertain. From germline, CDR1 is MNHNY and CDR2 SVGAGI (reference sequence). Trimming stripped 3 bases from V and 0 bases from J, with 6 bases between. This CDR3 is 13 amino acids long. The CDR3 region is CASSYPRSYEQYF. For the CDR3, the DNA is TGTGCCAGCAGTTATCCGCGCTCCTACGAGCAGTACTTC.

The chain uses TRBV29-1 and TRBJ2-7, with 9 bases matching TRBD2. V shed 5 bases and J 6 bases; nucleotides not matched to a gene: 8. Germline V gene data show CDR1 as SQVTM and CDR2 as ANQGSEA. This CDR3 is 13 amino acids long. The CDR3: CSVTGTSNLEQYF. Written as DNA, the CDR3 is TGCAGCGTTACCGGGACTAGCAATCTCGAGCAGTACTTC.

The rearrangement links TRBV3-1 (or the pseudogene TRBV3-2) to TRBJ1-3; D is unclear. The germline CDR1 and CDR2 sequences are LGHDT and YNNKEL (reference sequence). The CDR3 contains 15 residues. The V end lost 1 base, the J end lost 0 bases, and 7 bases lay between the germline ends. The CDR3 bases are TGTGCCAGCAGCCAAGGGAGTTCCTCTGGAAACACCATATATTTT. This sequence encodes CASSQGSSSGNTIYF.

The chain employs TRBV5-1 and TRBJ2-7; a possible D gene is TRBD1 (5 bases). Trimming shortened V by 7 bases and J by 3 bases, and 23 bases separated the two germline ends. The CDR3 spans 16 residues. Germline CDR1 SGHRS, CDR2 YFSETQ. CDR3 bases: TGCGCCAGCGCCGCCCCCTCTGGGGTTAGGGGCTACGAGCAGTACTTC. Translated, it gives CASAAPSGVRGYEQYF.

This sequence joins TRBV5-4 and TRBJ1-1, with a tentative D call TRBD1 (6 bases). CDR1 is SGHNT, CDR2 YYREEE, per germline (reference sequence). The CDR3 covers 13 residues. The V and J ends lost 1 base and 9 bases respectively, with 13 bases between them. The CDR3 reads CASSLLQGMKAFF. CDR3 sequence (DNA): TGTGCCAGCAGCTTGCTCCAGGGGATGAAAGCTTTCTTT.

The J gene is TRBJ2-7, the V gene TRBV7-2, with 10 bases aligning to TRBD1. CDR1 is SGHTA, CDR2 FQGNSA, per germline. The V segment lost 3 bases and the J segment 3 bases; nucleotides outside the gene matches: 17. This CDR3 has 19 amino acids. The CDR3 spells CASSFGPPLTGGGSYEQYF. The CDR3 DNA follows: TGTGCCAGCAGCTTTGGCCCTCCCCTGACAGGGGGCGGGAGCTACGAGCAGTACTTC. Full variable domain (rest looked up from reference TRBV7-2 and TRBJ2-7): GAGVSQSPSNKVTEKGKDVELRCDPISGHTALYWYRQSLGQGLEFLIYFQGNSAPDKSGLPSDRFSAERTGGSVSTLTIQRTQQEDSAVYLCASSFGPPLTGGGSYEQYFGPGTRLTVT.

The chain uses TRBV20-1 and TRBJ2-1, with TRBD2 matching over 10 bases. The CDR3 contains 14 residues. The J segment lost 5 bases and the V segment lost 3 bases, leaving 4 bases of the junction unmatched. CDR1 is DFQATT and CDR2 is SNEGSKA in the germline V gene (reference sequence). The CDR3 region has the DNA TGCAGTGCTAGTCGTAGCGGGAGGCACAATGAGCAGTTCTTC. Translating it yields CSASRSGRHNEQFF.